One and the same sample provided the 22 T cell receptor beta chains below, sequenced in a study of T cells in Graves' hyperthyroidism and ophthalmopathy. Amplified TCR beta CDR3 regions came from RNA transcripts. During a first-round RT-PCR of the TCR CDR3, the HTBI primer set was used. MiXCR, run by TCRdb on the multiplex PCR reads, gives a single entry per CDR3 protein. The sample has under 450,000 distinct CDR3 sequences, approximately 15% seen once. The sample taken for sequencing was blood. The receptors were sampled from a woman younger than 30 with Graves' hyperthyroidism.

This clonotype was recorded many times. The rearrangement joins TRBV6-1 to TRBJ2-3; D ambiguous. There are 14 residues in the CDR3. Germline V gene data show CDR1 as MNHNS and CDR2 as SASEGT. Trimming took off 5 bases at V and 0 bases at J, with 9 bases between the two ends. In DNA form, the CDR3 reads TGTGCCAGCAGTTACCGGTTTAGCACAGATACGCAGTATTTT. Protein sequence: CASSYRFSTDTQYF.

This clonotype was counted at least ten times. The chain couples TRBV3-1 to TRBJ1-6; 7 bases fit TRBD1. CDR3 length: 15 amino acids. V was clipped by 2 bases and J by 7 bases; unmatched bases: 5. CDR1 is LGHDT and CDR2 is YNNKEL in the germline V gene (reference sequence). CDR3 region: CASSQLARGNSPLHF. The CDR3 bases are TGTGCCAGCAGCCAACTTGCCAGGGGGAATTCACCCCTCCACTTT.

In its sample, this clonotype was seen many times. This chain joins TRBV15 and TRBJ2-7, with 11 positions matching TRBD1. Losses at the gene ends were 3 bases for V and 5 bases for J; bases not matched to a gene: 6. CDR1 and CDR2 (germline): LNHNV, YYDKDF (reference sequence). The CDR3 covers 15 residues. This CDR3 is CATSSRGQGAHEQYF. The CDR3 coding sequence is TGTGCCACCAGCAGCCGAGGACAGGGGGCCCACGAGCAGTACTTC.

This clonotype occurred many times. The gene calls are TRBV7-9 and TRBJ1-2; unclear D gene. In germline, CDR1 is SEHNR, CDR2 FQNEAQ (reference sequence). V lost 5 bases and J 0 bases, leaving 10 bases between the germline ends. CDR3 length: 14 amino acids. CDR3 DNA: TGTGCCAGCAGCCCGGGTGCGTCTAACTATGGCTACACCTTC. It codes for CASSPGASNYGYTF.

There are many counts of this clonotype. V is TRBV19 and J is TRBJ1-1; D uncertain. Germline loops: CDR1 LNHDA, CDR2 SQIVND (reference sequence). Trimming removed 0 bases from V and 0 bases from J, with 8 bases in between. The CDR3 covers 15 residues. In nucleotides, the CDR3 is TGTGCCAGTAGTATAGATGGCAGTTTGAACACTGAAGCTTTCTTT. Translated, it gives CASSIDGSLNTEAFF.

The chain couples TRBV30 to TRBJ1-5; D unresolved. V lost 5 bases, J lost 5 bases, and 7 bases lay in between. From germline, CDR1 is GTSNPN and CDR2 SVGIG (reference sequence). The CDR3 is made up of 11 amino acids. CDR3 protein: CAWGRHQPQHF. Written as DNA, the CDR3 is TGTGCCTGGGGGCGCCATCAGCCCCAGCATTTT.

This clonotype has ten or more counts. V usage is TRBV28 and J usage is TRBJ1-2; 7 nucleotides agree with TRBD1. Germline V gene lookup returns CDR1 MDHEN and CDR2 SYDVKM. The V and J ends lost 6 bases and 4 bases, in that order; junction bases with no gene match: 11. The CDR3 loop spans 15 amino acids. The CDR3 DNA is TGTGCCAGCAGATCCTTCGGGGAGGGGGCCTATGGCTACACCTTC. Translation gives CASRSFGEGAYGYTF.

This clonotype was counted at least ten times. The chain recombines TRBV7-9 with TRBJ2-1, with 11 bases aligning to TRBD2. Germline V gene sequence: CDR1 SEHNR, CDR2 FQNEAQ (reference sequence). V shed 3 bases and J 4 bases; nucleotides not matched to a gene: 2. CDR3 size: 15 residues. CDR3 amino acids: CASSFPSGGYNEQFF. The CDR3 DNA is TGTGCCAGCAGCTTCCCTAGCGGGGGGTACAATGAGCAGTTCTTC.

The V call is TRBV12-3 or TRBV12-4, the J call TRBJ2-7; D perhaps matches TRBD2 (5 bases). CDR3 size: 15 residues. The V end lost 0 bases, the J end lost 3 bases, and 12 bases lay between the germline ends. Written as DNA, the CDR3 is TGTGCCAGCAGTTTAGCAGTGGGAGAAGTCTACGAGCAGTACTTC. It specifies CASSLAVGEVYEQYF.

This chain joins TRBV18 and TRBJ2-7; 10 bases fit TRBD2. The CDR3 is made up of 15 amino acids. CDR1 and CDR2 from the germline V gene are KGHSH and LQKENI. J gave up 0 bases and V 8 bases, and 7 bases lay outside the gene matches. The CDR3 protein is CASPSGLAVSYEQYF. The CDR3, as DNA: TGTGCCAGCCCATCCGGACTAGCGGTCTCCTACGAGCAGTACTTC.

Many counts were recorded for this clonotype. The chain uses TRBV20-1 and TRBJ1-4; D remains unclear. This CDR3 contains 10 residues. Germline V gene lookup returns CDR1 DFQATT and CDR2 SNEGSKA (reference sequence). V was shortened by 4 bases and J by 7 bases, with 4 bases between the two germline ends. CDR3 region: CSAMGEKLFF. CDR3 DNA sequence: TGCAGTGCTATGGGTGAAAAACTGTTTTTT.

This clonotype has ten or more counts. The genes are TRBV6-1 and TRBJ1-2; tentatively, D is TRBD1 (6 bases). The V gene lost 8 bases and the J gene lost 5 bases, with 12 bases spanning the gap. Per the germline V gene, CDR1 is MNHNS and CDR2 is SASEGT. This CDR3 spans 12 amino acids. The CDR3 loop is CASRKTGYGYTF. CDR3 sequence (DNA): TGTGCCAGCCGTAAGACAGGATATGGCTACACCTTC.

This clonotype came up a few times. The CDR3 coding sequence is TGTGCCAGCCTGGGGGGCCGGGGCGGGGAGCTGTTTTTT. It yields the protein CASLGGRGGELFF. The chain has TRBV19 and TRBJ2-2; possibly TRBD1 or TRBD2 for D (6 bases each). Trimming cost V 9 bases and J 7 bases, with 15 bases left between them. The CDR3 spans 13 residues. CDR1 and CDR2 from the germline V gene are LNHDA and SQIVND (reference sequence).

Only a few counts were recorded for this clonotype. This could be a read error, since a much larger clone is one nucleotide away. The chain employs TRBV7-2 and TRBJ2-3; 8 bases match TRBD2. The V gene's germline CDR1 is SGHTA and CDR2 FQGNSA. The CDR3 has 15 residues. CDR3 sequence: CANSALSGGLDTQYF. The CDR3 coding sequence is TGTGCCAACAGCGCACTTTCGGGGGGGTTAGATACGCAGTATTTT. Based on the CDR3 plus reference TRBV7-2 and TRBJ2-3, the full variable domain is GAGVSQSPSNKVTEKGKDVELRCDPISGHTALYWYRQSLGQGLEFLIYFQGNSAPDKSGLPSDRFSAERTGGSVSTLTIQRTQQEDSAVYLCANSALSGGLDTQYFGPGTRLTVL.

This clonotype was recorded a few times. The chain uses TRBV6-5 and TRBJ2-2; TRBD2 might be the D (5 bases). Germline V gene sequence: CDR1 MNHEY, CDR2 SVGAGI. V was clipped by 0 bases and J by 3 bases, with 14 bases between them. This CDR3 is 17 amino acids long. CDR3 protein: CASSYSKSGMYTGELFF. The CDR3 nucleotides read TGTGCCAGCAGTTACTCGAAGTCGGGAATGTACACCGGGGAGCTGTTTTTT.

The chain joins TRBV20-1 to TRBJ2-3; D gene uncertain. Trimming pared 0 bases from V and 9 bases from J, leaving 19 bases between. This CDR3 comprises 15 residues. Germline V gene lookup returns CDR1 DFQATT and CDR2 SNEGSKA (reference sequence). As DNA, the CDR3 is TGCAGTGCTAGAGACCGCGGACGAGGCCGAGGCACGCAGTATTTT. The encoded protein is CSARDRGRGRGTQYF.

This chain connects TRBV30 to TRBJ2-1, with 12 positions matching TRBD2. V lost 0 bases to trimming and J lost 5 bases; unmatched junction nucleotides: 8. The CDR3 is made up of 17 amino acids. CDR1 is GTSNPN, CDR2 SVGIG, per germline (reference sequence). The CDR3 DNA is TGTGCCTGGAGTGTAATGTTAGGACTAGCGGGGAACAATGAGCAGTTCTTC. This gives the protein CAWSVMLGLAGNNEQFF. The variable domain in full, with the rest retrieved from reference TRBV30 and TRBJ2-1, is SQTIHQWPATLVQPVGSPLSLECTVEGTSNPNLYWYRQAAGRGLQLLFYSVGIGQISSEVPQNLSASRPQDRQFILSSKKLLLSDSGFYLCAWSVMLGLAGNNEQFFGPGTRLTVL.

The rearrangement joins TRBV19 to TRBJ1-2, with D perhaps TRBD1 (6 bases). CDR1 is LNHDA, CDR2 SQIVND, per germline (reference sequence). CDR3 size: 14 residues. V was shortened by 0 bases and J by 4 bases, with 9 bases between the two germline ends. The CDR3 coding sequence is TGTGCCAGTAGTATAGATGGAGGGGGCTATGGCTACACCTTC. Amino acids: CASSIDGGGYGYTF.

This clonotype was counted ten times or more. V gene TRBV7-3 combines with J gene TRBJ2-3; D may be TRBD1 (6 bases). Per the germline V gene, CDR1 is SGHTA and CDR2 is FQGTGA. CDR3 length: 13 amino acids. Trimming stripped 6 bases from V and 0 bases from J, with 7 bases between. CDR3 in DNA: TGTGCCAGCAGGCAGGGGAGCACAGATACGCAGTATTTT. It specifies CASRQGSTDTQYF.

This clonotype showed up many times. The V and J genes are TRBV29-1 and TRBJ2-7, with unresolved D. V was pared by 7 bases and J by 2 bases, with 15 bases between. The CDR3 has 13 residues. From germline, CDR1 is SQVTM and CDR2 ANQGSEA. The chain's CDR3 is CSAGTPRAYEQYF. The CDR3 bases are TGCAGCGCCGGAACCCCTCGCGCCTACGAGCAGTACTTC.

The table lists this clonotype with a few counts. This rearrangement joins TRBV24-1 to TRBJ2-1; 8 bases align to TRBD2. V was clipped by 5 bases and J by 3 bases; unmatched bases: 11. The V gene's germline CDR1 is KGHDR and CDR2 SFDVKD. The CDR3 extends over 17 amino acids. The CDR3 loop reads CATSAADPGLGYNEQFF. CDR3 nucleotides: TGTGCCACCAGTGCTGCCGACCCGGGACTAGGCTACAATGAGCAGTTCTTC.

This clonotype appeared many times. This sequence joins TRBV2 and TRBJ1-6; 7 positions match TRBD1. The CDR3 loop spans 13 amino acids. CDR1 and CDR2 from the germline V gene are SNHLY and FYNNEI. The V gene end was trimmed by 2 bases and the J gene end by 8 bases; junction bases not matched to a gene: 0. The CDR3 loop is CASSEQGDSPLHF. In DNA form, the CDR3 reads TGTGCCAGCAGTGAACAGGGGGATTCACCCCTCCACTTT.